The entry that follows covers one TCR beta chain sequence. Its antigen is currently not known. No base quality information exists; no much larger clone differs at one position. This sample was taken from a study of T cell responses to AZD1222 COVID-19 vaccine (dated by TCRdb to the early 2020s). At the level of the whole study: A total of 230 to 250 trial participants underwent TCR sequencing, of whom 200 to 220 received two doses of AZD1222 and some 26 received two doses of the MenACWY control vaccine. Trial participants were enrolled by age into 18-55, 56-69 and 70-plus year subgroups, with roughly 150, 30 and 60 TCR-sequenced participants respectively. Results and caveats for the whole study, not just this receptor: Conclusions about previously exposed vaccinees are limited because only 5 or 6 AZD1222 recipients were SARS-CoV-2 seropositive at baseline. Most participants were white British and females outnumbered males, and the authors suggested that clonal diversity may have been underestimated. The 56-69-year group was small, and its depth increase did not reach significance, likely because of low power. Reportedly, close to half of the unique spike-specific TCRs recognized epitopes lying outside the regions that are mutated in the B.1.351 and B.1.1.7 variants. After two AZD1222 doses, both the breadth and the depth of spike-specific TCRs were significantly higher than at day 0 and than in MenACWY recipients. Because no samples from the day 14 peak response were available, repertoires could be characterized only after the peak T cell response. CD4 TCRs associated with the vaccine covered the entire spike protein, and the dominant responses were in regions 160-218 and 743-854.

The CDR3 regions of human TCRbeta chains were subjected to immunosequencing. The original pipeline was this. TCRs in the repertoires were matched against a reference library of SARS-CoV-2-specific TCRs that had been generated with the MIRA antigen-specificity platform. Breadth meant the fraction of unique TCRs that were SARS-CoV-2-associated, whereas depth meant the fraction of total T cells that were SARS-CoV-2-associated. Using the MIRA data, every spike-specific TCR was mapped to the spike region that the TCR reacted to and assigned to either a CD4 or a CD8 class. Log10-transformed breadth and depth values were compared by one-way ANOVA with Sidak's multiple comparisons tests. TCRdb took this table from immuneACCESS and kept in-frame rearrangements with V and J called. Such tables lack part of the clones; where checked against another copy, unresolved V genes explain under half of the gap, and the rest is unexplained. Clone size and V and J calls were adopted from that table, with D and trimming inferred from the DNA. The sample has about 150,000 clones on record, less than 95% of them singletons. The ten largest clones represent about 5.9% of the sample.

V drops 0 bases and J drops 2 bases, leaving 17 bases in between. The CDR3 spans 18 residues, from the cysteine through the phenylalanine. The read is trimmed to its CDR3 DNA, 54 bases read in frame from base 1. Sample time point, as interpreted from the label and publication: about 28 days (+/-7) after the second vaccine dose. AZD1222 recipients whose second dose came at about 4 weeks and those whose second dose came at about 12 weeks were combined into one group, since spike-specific TCR depth and breadth did not differ between the two schedules. Vaccinee samples were obtained from the UK trials COV001 and COV002, which included a single-blind randomized controlled phase 2/3 trial of AZD1222 (ChAdOx1 nCoV-19) in healthy adults. Trial participant PBMC samples were collected at day 0 and day 28 after the second dose for TCRbeta chain sequencing.

The source is an adult who received the AZD1222 COVID-19 vaccine. Source: peripheral blood, taken 28 days after the second AZD1222 dose. The sequence links TRBV5-3 to TRBJ2-2, with no reliable assignment of the D segment. TRBV5-3 is sorted into the ORF group, with uncertain function. Here is the DNA: TGTGCCAGAAGCTTGGAAGGCAGACAAAAGGTCAACACCGGGGAGCTGTTTTTT. Protein translation: CARSLEGRQKVNTGELFF.